This entry is about one TCR beta chain. Germline V gene data show CDR1 as SGHNT and CDR2 as YENEEA. The CDR3 runs 13 residues. J lost 9 bases, V lost 5 bases, and 4 bases had no gene match. Using immunoSEQ multiplex PCR, the repertoire was profiled, and TCRdb retains in-frame clones only, with some absent. This table has roughly 200,000 clones, less than 90% appearing once. These data come from a study of blood T cell repertoires in COVID-19. The V call is TRBV11-3, the J call TRBJ2-2, with 9 bases matching TRBD2. Sequencing was done on a sample of PBMCs or T cells enriched from blood (not recorded which). This TCR was recovered from a woman in her twenties or thirties who had been exposed to COVID-19. DNA of the CDR3: TGTGCCAGCAGCCGCGGGGGGGATTGGGAGCTGTTTTTT. This sequence encodes CASSRGGDWELFF.